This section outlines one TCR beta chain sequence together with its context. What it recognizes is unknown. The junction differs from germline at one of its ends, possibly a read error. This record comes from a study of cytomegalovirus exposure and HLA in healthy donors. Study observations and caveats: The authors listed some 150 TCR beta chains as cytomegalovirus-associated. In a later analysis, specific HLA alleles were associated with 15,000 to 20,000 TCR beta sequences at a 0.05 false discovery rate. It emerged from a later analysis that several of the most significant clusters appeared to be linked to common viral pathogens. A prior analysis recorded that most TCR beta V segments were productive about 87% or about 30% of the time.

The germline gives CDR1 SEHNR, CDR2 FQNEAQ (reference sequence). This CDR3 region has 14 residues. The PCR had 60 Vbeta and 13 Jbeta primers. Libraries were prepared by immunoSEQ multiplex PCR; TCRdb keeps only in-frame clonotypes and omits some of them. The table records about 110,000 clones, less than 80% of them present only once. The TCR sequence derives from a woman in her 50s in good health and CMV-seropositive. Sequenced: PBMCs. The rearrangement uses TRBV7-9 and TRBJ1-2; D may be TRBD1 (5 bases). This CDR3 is CSSSSVIREGGYTF. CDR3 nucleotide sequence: TGTTCCAGCAGCTCTGTTATCAGGGAGGGTGGCTACACCTTC.